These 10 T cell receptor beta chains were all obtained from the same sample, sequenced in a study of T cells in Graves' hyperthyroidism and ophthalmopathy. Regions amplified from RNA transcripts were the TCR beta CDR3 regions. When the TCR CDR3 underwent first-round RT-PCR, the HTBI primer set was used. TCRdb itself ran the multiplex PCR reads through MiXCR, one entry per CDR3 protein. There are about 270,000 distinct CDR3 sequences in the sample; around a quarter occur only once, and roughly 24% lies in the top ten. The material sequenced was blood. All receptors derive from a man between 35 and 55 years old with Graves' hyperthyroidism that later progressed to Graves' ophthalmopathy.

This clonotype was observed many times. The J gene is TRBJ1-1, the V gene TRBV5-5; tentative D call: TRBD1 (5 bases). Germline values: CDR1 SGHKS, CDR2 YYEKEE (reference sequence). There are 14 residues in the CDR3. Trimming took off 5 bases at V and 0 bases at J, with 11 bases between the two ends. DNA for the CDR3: TGTGCCAGCAGATCCGGGACGTTGAACACTGAAGCTTTCTTT. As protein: CASRSGTLNTEAFF.

The CDR3 reads CSVDRGRTYEQYF. The CDR3 DNA reads as TGCAGCGTCGACAGGGGGCGGACCTACGAGCAGTACTTC. This chain connects TRBV29-1 to TRBJ2-7; 10 bases agree with TRBD1. Per the germline V gene, CDR1 is SQVTM and CDR2 is ANQGSEA. CDR3 size: 13 residues. V lost 6 bases to trimming and J lost 2 bases; unmatched junction nucleotides: 4.

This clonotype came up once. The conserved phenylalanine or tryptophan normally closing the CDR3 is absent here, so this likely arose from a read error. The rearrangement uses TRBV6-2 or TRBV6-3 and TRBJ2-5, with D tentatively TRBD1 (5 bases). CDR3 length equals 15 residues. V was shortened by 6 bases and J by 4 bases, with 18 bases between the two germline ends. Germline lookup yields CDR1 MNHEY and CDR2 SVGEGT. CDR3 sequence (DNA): TGTGCCAGCAGGCACCGGACAAGCGAAGGAGAGACCCAGTACTCC. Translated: CASRHRTSEGETQYS.

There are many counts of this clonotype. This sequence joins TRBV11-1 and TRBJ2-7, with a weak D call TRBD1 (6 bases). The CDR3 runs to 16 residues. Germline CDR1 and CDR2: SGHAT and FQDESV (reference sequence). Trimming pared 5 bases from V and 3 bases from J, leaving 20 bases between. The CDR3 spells CASSVYPGQLVYEQYF. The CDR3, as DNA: TGTGCCAGCAGCGTATACCCGGGACAACTAGTCTACGAGCAGTACTTC.

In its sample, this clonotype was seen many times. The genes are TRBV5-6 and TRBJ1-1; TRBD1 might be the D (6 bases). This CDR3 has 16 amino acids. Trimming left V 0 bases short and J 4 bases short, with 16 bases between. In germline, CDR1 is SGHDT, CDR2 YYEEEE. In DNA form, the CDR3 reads TGTGCCAGCAGCTTGGGCTGGGGGGGCCGTGGCACTGAAGCTTTCTTT. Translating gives CASSLGWGGRGTEAFF.

The chain's CDR3 is CASKSTGDEQYF. DNA of the CDR3: TGTGCCAGCAAGTCTACGGGGGACGAGCAGTACTTC. The chain employs TRBV6-2 or TRBV6-3 and TRBJ2-7; D is possibly TRBD2 (6 bases). The CDR3 is 12 residues long. V was cut by 7 bases and J by 5 bases, with 12 bases left in between. Germline V CDR1 and CDR2: MNHEY, SVGEGT.

The CDR3 spells CAWSSDGYYGYTF. Here the CDR3 DNA reads TGTGCCTGGAGCTCGGACGGATACTATGGCTACACCTTC. V gene TRBV30 combines with J gene TRBJ1-2; the D is unclear. V gave up 3 bases and J gave up 3 bases, with 11 bases separating them. The germline V gene encodes CDR1 GTSNPN and CDR2 SVGIG (reference sequence). The length of the CDR3 is 13 residues.

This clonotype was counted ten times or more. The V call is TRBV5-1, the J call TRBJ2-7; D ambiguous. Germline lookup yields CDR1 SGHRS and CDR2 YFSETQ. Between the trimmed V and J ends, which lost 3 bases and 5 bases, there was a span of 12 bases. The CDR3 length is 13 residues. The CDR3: CASSSGPGDEQYF. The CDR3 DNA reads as TGCGCCAGCAGCTCCGGGCCAGGTGACGAGCAGTACTTC.

CDR3 residues: CATSRGGLAERYEQYF. CDR3 in DNA: TGTGCCACCAGCAGAGGGGGACTAGCGGAGAGGTACGAGCAGTACTTC. The chain employs TRBV15 and TRBJ2-7; 11 positions agree with TRBD2. This CDR3 has 16 amino acids. Germline-derived CDR1 and CDR2 are LNHNV and YYDKDF (reference sequence). The ends lost 1 base at V and 4 bases at J; junction bases unmatched: 6.

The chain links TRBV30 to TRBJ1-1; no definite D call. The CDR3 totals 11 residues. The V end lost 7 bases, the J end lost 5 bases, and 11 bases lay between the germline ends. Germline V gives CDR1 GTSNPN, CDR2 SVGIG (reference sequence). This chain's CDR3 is CALLDRTEAFF. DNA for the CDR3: TGTGCCTTGCTGGATAGAACTGAAGCTTTCTTT.